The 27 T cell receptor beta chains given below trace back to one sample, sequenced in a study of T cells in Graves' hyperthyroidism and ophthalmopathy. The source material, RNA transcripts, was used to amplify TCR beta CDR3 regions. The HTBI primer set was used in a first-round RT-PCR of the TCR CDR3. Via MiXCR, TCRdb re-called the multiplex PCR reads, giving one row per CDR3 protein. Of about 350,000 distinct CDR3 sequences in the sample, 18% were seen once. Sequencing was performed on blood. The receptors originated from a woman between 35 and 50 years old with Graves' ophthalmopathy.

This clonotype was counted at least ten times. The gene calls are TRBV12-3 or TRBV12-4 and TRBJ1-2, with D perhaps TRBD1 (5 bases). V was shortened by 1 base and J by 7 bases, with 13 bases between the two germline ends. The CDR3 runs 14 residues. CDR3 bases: TGTGCCAGCAGTTTAGGAGTCCGGGGGACTGGCTACACCTTC. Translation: CASSLGVRGTGYTF.

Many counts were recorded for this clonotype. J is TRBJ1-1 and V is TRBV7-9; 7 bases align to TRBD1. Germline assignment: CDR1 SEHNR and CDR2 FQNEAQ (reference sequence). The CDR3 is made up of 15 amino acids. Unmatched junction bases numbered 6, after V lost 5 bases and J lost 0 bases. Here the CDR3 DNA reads TGTGCCAGCAGCCTCACAGGGGACCTGAACACTGAAGCTTTCTTT. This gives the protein CASSLTGDLNTEAFF. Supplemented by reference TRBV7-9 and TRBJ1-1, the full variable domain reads DTGVSQNPRHKITKRGQNVTFRCDPISEHNRLYWYRQTLGQGPEFLTYFQNEAQLEKSRLLSDRFSAERPKGSFSTLEIQRTEQGDSAMYLCASSLTGDLNTEAFFGQGTRLTVV.

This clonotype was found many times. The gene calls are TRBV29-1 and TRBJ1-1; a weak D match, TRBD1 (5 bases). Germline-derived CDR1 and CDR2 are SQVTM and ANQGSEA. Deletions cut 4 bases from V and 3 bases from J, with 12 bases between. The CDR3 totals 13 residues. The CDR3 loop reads CSVVAGRDTEAFF. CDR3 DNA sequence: TGCAGCGTTGTAGCAGGGAGGGACACTGAAGCTTTCTTT.

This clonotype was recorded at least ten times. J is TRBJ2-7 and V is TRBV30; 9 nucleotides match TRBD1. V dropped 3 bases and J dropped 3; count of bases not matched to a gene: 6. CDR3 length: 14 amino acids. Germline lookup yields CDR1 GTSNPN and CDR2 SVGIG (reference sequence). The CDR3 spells CAWRTGTGSYEQYF. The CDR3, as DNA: TGTGCCTGGAGGACCGGGACAGGGAGCTACGAGCAGTACTTC.

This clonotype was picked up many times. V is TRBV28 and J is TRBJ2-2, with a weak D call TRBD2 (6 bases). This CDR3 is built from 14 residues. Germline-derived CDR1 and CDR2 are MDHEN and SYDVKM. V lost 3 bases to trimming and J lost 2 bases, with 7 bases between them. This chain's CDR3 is CASSFGGNTGELFF. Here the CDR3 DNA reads TGTGCCAGCAGTTTCGGGGGAAACACCGGGGAGCTGTTTTTT.

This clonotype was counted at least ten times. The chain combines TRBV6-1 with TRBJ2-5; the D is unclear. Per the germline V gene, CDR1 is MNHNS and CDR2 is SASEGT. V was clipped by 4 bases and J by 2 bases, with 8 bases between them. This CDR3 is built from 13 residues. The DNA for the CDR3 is TGTGCCAGCAGTGTGTCGGATCAAGAGACCCAGTACTTC. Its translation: CASSVSDQETQYF.

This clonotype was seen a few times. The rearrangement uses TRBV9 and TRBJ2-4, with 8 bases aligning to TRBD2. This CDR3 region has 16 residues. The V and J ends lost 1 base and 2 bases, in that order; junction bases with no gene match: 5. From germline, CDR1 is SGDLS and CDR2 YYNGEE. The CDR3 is CASSVTGRAPKNIQYF. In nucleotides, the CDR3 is TGTGCCAGCAGCGTAACCGGGAGGGCCCCCAAAAACATTCAGTACTTC.

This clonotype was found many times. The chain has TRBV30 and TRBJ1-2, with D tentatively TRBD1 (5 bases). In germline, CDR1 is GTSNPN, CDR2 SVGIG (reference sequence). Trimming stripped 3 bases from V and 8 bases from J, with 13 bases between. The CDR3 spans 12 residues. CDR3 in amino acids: CAWRDQTAGYTF. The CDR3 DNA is TGTGCCTGGAGAGATCAGACAGCGGGCTACACCTTC.

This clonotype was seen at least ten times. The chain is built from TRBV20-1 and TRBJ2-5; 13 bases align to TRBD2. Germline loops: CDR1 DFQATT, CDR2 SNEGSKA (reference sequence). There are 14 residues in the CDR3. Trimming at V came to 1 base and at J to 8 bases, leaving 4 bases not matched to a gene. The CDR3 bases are TGCAGTGCTAGAGTTGGACTAGCGGGAGAAACCCAGTACTTC. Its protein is CSARVGLAGETQYF.

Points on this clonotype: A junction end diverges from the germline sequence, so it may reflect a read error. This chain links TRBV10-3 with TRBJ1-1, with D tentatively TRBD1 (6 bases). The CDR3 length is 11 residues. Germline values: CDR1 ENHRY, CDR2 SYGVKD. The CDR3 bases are TGTGCCGTCAGCACAGGGAATGAGGCTTTCTTT. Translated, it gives CAVSTGNEAFF.

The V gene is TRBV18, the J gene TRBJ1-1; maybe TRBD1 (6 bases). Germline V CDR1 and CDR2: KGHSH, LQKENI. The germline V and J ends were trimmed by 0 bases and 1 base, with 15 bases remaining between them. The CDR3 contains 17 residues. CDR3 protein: CASSPPNRDRWNTEAFF. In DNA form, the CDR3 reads TGTGCCAGCTCACCACCGAACAGGGATCGGTGGAACACTGAAGCTTTCTTT.

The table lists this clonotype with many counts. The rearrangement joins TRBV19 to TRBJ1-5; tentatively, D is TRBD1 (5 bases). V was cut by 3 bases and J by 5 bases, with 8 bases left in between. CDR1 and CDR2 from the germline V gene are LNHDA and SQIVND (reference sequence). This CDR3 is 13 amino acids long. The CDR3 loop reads CASSMQGHQPQHF. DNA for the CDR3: TGTGCCAGTAGTATGCAGGGCCATCAGCCCCAGCATTTT.

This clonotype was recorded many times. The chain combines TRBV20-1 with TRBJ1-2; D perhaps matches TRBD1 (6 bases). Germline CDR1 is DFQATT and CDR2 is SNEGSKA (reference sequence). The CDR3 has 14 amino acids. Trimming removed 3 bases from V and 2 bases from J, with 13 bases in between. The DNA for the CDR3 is TGCAGTGCTAGTGGGACACCAGCAAACTATGGCTACACCTTC. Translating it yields CSASGTPANYGYTF.

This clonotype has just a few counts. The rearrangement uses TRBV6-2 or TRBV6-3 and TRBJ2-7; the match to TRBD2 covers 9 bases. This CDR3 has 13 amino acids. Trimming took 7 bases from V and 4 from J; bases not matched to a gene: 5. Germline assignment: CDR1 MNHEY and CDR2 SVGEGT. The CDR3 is CASTLAGLYEQYF. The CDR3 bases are TGTGCCAGCACCCTAGCGGGGCTTTACGAGCAGTACTTC.

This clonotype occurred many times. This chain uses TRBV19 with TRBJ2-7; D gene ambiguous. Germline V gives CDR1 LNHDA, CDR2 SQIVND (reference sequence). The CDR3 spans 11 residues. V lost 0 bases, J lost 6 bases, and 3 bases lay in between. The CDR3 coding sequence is TGTGCCAGTAGTATAGACGGCGAGCAGTACTTC. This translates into CASSIDGEQYF.

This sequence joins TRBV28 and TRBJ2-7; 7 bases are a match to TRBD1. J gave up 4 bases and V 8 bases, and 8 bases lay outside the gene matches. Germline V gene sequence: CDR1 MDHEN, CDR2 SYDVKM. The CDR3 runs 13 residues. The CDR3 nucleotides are TGTGCCAGCCAACCCGGGACAGCTTACGAGCAGTACTTC. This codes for CASQPGTAYEQYF.

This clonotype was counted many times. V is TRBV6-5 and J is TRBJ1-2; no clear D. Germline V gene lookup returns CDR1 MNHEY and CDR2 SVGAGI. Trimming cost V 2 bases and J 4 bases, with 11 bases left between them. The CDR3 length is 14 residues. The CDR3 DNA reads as TGTGCCAGCAGTTACGCGGGCTTGCTCTATGGCTACACCTTC. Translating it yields CASSYAGLLYGYTF.

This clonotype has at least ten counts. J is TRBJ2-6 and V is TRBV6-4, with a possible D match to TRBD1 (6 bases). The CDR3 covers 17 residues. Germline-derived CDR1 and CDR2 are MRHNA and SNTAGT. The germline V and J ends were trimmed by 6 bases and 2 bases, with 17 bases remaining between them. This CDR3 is CASSQQGILPGANVLTF. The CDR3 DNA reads TGTGCCAGCAGCCAACAGGGAATACTCCCTGGGGCCAACGTCCTGACTTTC.

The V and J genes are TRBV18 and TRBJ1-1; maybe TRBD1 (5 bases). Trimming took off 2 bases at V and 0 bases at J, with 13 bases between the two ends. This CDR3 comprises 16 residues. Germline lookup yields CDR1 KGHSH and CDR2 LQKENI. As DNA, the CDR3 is TGTGCCAGCTCACCAGTTAGGACACCTCTGAACACTGAAGCTTTCTTT. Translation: CASSPVRTPLNTEAFF.

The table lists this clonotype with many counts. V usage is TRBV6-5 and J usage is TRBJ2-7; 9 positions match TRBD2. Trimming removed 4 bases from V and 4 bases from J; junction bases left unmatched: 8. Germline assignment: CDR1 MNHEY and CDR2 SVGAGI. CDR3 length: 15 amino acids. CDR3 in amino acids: CASSSRAGGVYEQYF. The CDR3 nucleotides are TGTGCCAGCAGTTCTCGAGCGGGAGGTGTATACGAGCAGTACTTC.

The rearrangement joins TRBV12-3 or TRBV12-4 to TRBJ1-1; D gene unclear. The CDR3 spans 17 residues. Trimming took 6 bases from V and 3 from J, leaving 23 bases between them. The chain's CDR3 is CASSVWSSPPLDTEAFF. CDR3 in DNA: TGTGCCAGCAGCGTCTGGAGCTCCCCTCCTCTGGACACTGAAGCTTTCTTT.

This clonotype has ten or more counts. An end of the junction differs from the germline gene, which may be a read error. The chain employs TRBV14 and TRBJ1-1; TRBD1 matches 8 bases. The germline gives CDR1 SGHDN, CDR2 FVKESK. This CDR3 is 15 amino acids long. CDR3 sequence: CASSQGPGQETEAFF. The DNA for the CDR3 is TGTGCCAGCAGTCAAGGTCCGGGACAGGAGACTGAAGCTTTCTTT.

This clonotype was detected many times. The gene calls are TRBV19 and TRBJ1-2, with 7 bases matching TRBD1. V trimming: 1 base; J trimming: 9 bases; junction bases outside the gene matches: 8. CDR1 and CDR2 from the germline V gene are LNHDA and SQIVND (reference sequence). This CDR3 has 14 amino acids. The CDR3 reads CASSIVPGQPSYTF. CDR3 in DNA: TGTGCCAGTAGTATAGTCCCGGGACAGCCTAGCTACACCTTC.

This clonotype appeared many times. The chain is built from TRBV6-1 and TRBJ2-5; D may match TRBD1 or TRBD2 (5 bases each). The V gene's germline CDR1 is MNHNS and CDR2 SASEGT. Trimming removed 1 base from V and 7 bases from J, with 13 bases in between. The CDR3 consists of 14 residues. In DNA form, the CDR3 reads TGTGCCAGCAGTGAAGGGGGACCCAAGTGGACCCAGTACTTC. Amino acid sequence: CASSEGGPKWTQYF.

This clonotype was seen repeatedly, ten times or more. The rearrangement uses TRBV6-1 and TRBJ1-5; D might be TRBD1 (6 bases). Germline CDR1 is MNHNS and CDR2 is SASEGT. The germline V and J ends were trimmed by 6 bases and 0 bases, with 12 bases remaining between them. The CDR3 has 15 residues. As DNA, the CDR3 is TGTGCCAGCAGCCTAAAGGGACATAGCAATCAGCCCCAGCATTTT. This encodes CASSLKGHSNQPQHF.

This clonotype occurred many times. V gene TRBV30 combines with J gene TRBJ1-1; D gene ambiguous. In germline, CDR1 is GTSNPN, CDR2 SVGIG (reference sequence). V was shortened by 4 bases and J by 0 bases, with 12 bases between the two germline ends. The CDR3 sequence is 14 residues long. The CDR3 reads CAWNLGLMNTEAFF. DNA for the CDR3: TGTGCCTGGAACTTGGGTCTCATGAACACTGAAGCTTTCTTT.

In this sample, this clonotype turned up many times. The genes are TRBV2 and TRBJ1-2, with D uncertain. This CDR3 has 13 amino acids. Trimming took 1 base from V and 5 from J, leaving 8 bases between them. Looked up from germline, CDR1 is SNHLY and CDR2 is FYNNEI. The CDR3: CASSEDFPYGYTF. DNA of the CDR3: TGTGCCAGCAGTGAAGATTTTCCTTATGGCTACACCTTC.